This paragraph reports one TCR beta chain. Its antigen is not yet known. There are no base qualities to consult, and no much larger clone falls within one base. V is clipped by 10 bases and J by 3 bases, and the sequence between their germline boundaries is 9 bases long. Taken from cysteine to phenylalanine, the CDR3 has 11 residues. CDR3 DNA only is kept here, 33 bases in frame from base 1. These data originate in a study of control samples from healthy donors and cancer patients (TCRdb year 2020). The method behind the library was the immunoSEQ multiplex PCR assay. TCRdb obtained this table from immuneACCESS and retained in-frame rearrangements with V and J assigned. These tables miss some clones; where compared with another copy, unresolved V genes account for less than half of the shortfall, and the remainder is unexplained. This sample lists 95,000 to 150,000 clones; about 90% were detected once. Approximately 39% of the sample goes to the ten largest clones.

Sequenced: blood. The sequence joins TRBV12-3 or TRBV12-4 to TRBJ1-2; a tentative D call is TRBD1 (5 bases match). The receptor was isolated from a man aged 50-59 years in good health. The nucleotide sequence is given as TGTGCCATCCAGGGCGACTATGGCTACACCTTC. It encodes CAIQGDYGYTF.